Below, 11 T cell receptor beta chains from the same sample are listed, as sequenced in a study of T cell responses to AZD1222 COVID-19 vaccine. The table came from immunoSEQ multiplex PCR; TCRdb's copy has only in-frame clones and leaves some out. The sample records 130,000 or so clones, roughly 86% being singletons. The sample was peripheral blood, taken 28 days after the second AZD1222 dose. The source is an adult who received the AZD1222 COVID-19 vaccine.

The J gene is TRBJ2-5, the V gene TRBV5-8; TRBD2 is a possible D gene (5 bases). Trimming stripped 1 base from V and 1 base from J, with 5 bases between. The CDR3 runs 13 residues. CDR1 is SGHTS, CDR2 YDEGEE, per germline. CDR3 in DNA: TGTGCCAGCAGCTTGCTAGCCCAAGAGACCCAGTACTTC. This sequence encodes CASSLLAQETQYF.

The chain carries TRBV7-2 and TRBJ1-6, with D possibly TRBD1 on 6 matching bases. V lost 5 bases and J 4 bases, leaving 9 bases between the germline ends. This CDR3 comprises 14 residues. Looked up from germline, CDR1 is SGHTA and CDR2 is FQGNSA. The DNA for the CDR3 is TGTGCCAGCAGCGGACAGAGTTATAATTCACCCCTCCACTTT. This codes for CASSGQSYNSPLHF.

V usage is TRBV2 and J usage is TRBJ1-5; D perhaps matches TRBD1 (5 bases). There are 14 residues in the CDR3. Trimming removed 8 bases at V and 7 bases at J, with 18 bases between. Germline V gives CDR1 SNHLY, CDR2 FYNNEI. The chain's CDR3 is CASWYGGGEQPQHF. Here the CDR3 DNA reads TGTGCCAGCTGGTACGGGGGAGGAGAACAGCCCCAGCATTTT.

This rearrangement joins TRBV29-1 to TRBJ2-7; the match to TRBD1 covers 7 bases. CDR1 and CDR2 (germline): SQVTM, ANQGSEA. This CDR3 comprises 13 residues. V shed 6 bases and J 7 bases; nucleotides not matched to a gene: 12. The CDR3 loop is CSVTADPRGEQYF. The DNA for the CDR3 is TGCAGCGTGACAGCCGATCCCAGGGGGGAGCAGTACTTC.

The chain couples TRBV20-1 to TRBJ2-7, with D possibly being TRBD2 (6 bases). The V gene lost 3 bases and the J gene lost 2 bases, with 11 bases spanning the gap. CDR1 is DFQATT and CDR2 is SNEGSKA in the germline V gene (reference sequence). This CDR3 comprises 13 residues. The DNA for the CDR3 is TGCAGTGCTAGTTCCGGGGGACCCTACGAGCAGTACTTC. It codes for CSASSGGPYEQYF.

V is TRBV13 and J is TRBJ2-3, with 9 nucleotides matching TRBD2. J was trimmed by 5 bases and V by 4 bases; bases with no gene match: 4. From germline, CDR1 is PRHDT and CDR2 FYEKMQ (reference sequence). The CDR3 consists of 14 residues. The CDR3 reads CASSSIAGEDTQYF. The CDR3, as DNA: TGTGCCAGCAGCTCAATAGCGGGAGAAGATACGCAGTATTTT.

The V and J genes are TRBV2 and TRBJ2-1; D is ambiguous. Trimming pared 4 bases from V and 3 bases from J, leaving 4 bases between. The germline CDR1 and CDR2 sequences are SNHLY and FYNNEI. This CDR3 has 12 amino acids. CDR3 residues: CASSGIYNEQFF. CDR3 nucleotides: TGTGCCAGCAGTGGGATCTACAATGAGCAGTTCTTC.

The chain has TRBV4-2 and TRBJ1-2; 7 nucleotides agree with TRBD1. CDR3 length equals 15 residues. Germline V gives CDR1 LGHNA, CDR2 YNFKEQ. Trimming cost V 1 base and J 4 bases; bases outside gene matches: 6. The CDR3, as DNA: TGTGCCAGCAGCCAAGGACAGGGAGGGGGCTATGGCTACACCTTC. Encoded protein: CASSQGQGGGYGYTF.

The chain couples TRBV9 to TRBJ1-2, with D perhaps matching TRBD1 (6 bases). Germline assignment: CDR1 SGDLS and CDR2 YYNGEE. The CDR3 length is 14 residues. V lost 3 bases, J lost 3 bases, and 12 bases lay in between. The CDR3: CASSAQGRDYGYTF. The CDR3 bases are TGTGCCAGCAGCGCACAGGGTAGGGACTATGGCTACACCTTC.

In this sample, this clone turned up once. The chain has TRBV27 and TRBJ2-1, with 7 bases fitting TRBD2. After removal of 7 bases from V and 0 bases from J, the junction contained 9 bases not matched to a gene. This CDR3 has 16 residues. Germline V lookup: CDR1 MNHEY, CDR2 SMNVEV (reference sequence). In DNA, the CDR3 is TGTGCCAGCATCCCCCTAGCGGACGGCTCCTACAATGAGCAGTTCTTC. Its translation: CASIPLADGSYNEQFF.

The V gene is TRBV10-3, the J gene TRBJ2-1; 8 nucleotides align to TRBD1. After removal of 0 bases from V and 3 bases from J, the junction contained 1 base not matched to a gene. CDR1 is ENHRY and CDR2 is SYGVKD in the germline V gene. The CDR3 consists of 15 residues. CDR3 in amino acids: CAISESTGGYNEQFF. For the CDR3, the DNA is TGTGCCATCAGTGAGTCAACAGGGGGCTACAATGAGCAGTTCTTC.